The next 3 T cell receptor beta chains were all read from a single sample in a study of blood T cells in healthy people across ages (dated by TCRdb to the mid-2010s). The method was 5' RACE. Sequencing was carried out with an Illumina HiSeq 2500. A second PCR of about 6 to 12 cycles was performed with a sample-barcoded 5' primer and a J-beta primer mix. TCRdb reran the public reads through fastp at Q25 and MiXCR, keeping productive beta chains. Merged by CDR3 protein, the rows form single entries marked with the most common genes and DNA. Here the sample has about 810,000 distinct CDR3 sequences; 36% occur a single time. The ten largest clones add up to over 10% of the sample. The sequenced material came from blood. The receptors derive from a man aged 18 to 29 in good health.

This clonotype turned up a few times. The chain has TRBV7-9 and TRBJ1-1, with 8 bases fitting TRBD1. The CDR3 length is 15 residues. Looked up from germline, CDR1 is SEHNR and CDR2 is FQNEAQ (reference sequence). V shed 5 bases, J shed 3 bases, and the junction held 8 bases outside the gene matches. CDR3 bases: TGTGCCAGCAGCCGAATTCAGGGGGCCCACACTGAAGCTTTCTTT. It codes for CASSRIQGAHTEAFF.

This clonotype appeared a few times. The J gene is TRBJ1-1, the V gene TRBV27; D unresolved. With 5 bases removed from V and 6 bases from J, the gap between germline ends came to 16 bases. CDR1 is MNHEY and CDR2 is SMNVEV in the germline V gene (reference sequence). This CDR3 is built from 14 residues. The CDR3: CASSPDLPKAEAFF. The CDR3 bases are TGTGCCAGCAGTCCGGATCTCCCTAAGGCTGAAGCTTTCTTT.

Many counts were recorded for this clonotype. The chain combines TRBV29-1 with TRBJ2-5; unclear D gene. The CDR3 spans 14 residues. Trimming shortened V by 6 bases and J by 1 base, and 15 bases separated the two germline ends. Germline V gene lookup returns CDR1 SQVTM and CDR2 ANQGSEA. The CDR3 DNA is TGCAGCGTCGACCACCGGGCCTCCCAAGAGACCCAGTACTTC. As protein: CSVDHRASQETQYF.